This TCR beta chain appears in the sequencing data of a study of CD8+ T cells in alopecia areata. Study at large: Each day, treated patients took oral tofacitinib twice, at 5 to 10 mg per dose.

Reverse transcribed after extraction, RNA yielded cDNA as the sequencing template. Method: immunoSEQ multiplex PCR; TCRdb's copy keeps in-frame clones and lacks some. This sample has 5,700 or so clones, with less than 75% found just once. This CDR3 comprises 13 residues. V lost 10 bases to trimming and J lost 3 bases; unmatched junction nucleotides: 8. CDR1 and CDR2 (germline): PRHDT, FYEKMQ (reference sequence). In alopecia areata patients, both lesional scalp punch biopsies and peripheral blood were collected. J is TRBJ2-7 and V is TRBV13, with 8 bases lining up with TRBD2. The sequence was obtained from a human donor with alopecia areata. Sequencing was performed on skin, taken at week 0. The CDR3 is CATSGGRLYEQYF. The CDR3 region has the DNA TGTGCCACCTCCGGCGGGAGGCTCTACGAGCAGTACTTC.